This T cell receptor (beta chain) stems from a study of spatial heterogeneity in lung cancer. Time point meaning: sample taken at primary tumor resection. The sequenced material consisted of unsorted whole RNA from tumor, nontumor lung or frozen PBMC. TCRdb ran MiXCR on the 5' RACE reads and lists one entry per CDR3 protein. This table has roughly 40,000 distinct CDR3 sequences, approximately 6.8% appearing once. The CDR3 length is 16 residues. With V trimmed by 4 bases and J by 2 bases, 7 bases remained unmatched. Germline CDR1 is MGHRA and CDR2 is YSYEKL. Here the sequenced sample was PBMCs, taken at surgery. The rearrangement uses TRBV4-1 and TRBJ2-5; 10 bases match TRBD2. This clonotype originated in a female donor with early-stage non-small cell lung cancer. The CDR3 coding sequence is TGCGCCAGCAGCCTTGCATCGACTAGCGGGCAAGAGACCCAGTACTTC. Residues: CASSLASTSGQETQYF.